This T cell receptor (beta chain) was recorded in a study of T cell responses to AZD1222 COVID-19 vaccine. With respect to this clone: Its antigen is not known.

Regarding the study as a whole: Nearly half of spike-specific TCRs reportedly target variant regions that are unmutated in the B.1.351 and B.1.1.7 variants. CD4 TCRs covered the whole spike, strongest at regions 160-218 and 743-854. There were repertoire samples only from the period after the peak T cell response.

Libraries were prepared by immunoSEQ multiplex PCR; TCRdb keeps only in-frame clonotypes and omits some of them. Seen here are about 67,000 clones, around 84% observed once, and the top ten hold about 20%. The sequence was collected from an adult in good health. The source was peripheral blood, collected on day 0 of AZD1222 vaccination.

CDR3 DNA sequence: TGTGCCAGTCTAAAAACCTGGGACAGGGAGGCGAATGGCTACACCTTC. It encodes CASLKTWDREANGYTF. The V gene is TRBV27, the J gene TRBJ1-2; 9 nucleotides agree with TRBD1. This CDR3 contains 16 residues. Per germline, CDR1 MNHEY and CDR2 SMNVEV (reference sequence). V gave up 9 bases and J gave up 6 bases; unmatched junction bases: 17.